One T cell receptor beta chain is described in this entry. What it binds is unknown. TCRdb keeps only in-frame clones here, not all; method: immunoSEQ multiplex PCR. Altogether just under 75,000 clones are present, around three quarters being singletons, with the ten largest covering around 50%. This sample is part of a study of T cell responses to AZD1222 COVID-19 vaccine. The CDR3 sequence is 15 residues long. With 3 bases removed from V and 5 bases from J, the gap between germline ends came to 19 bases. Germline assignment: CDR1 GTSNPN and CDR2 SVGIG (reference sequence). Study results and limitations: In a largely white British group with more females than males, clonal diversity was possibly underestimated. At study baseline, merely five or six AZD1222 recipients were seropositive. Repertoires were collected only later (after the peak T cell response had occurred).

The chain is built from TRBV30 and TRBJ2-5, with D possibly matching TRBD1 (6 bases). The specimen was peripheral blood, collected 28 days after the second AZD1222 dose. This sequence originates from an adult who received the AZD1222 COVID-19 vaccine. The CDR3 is CAWRPPGHPSETQYF. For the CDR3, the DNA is TGTGCCTGGAGACCGCCGGGACACCCAAGTGAGACCCAGTACTTC.